This T cell receptor (beta chain) was retrieved from a study of blood T cell repertoires in COVID-19. In the study overall: The study drew acute and convalescent COVID-19 samples from the United States, Italy and Spain. Sample material is recorded as cDNA or gDNA derived from T cells, B-cell-depleted T cells, or PBMCs.

In the study's own analysis: Using reference gene primer amplification, nucleated cell counts were estimated. Data came from immunoSEQ multiplex PCR; TCRdb stores just in-frame clones and leaves some out. From that table come the V and J calls and clone size; the DNA was used to work out D and trimming. The sample shows about 140,000 clones, about 90% of them seen only once. This clone was detected only a few times. CDR3 size: 15 residues. The germline gives CDR1 LGHDT, CDR2 YNNKEL (reference sequence). V was cut by 0 bases and J by 4 bases, with 11 bases left in between. The receptor was isolated from a woman aged 45 to 65 with acute or convalescent COVID-19. This rearrangement joins TRBV3-1 (or the pseudogene TRBV3-2) to TRBJ2-3; D not certain. Sample: peripheral blood. The CDR3 nucleotides read TGTGCCAGCAGCCAAGATATGCAGCGCTCAGATACGCAGTATTTT. Translated, it gives CASSQDMQRSDTQYF.